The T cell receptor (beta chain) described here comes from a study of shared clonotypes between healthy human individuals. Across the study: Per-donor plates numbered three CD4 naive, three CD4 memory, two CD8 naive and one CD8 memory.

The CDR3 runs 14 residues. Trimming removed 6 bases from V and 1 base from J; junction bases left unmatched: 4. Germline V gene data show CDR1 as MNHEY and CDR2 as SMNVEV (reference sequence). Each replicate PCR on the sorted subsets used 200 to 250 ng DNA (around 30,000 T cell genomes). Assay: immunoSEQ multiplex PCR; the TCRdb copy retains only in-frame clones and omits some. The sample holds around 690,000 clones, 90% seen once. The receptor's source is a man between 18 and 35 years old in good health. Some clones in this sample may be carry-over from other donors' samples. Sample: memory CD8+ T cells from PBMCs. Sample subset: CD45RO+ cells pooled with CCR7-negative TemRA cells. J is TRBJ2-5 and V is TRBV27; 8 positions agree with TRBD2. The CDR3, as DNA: TGTGCCAGCAGCATAGCGGGAACCCAAGAGACCCAGTACTTC. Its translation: CASSIAGTQETQYF.